Included here is one T cell receptor beta chain sequence, with context. What it binds is not known. This sample was taken from a study of blood T cells in healthy people across ages. Study background: Using template switching, researchers captured about one barcoded beta molecule for each two T cells. Findings and limits, study-wide: TCR beta diversity, measured per million T cells, fell in a roughly linear way with age.

Alongside a J-beta primer mix, a sample-barcoded 5' primer served in a second PCR lasting roughly 7 to 12 cycles. Individual samples furnished no less than 3 million CDR3-containing paired-end reads apiece. TCRdb re-called the 5' RACE reads with MiXCR, one entry per CDR3 protein. The sample has about 1.4 million distinct CDR3 sequences, approximately 59% seen once. CDR3 length: 15 amino acids. Germline lookup yields CDR1 MNHEY and CDR2 SMNVEV (reference sequence). Unmatched junction bases numbered 9, after V lost 7 bases and J lost 5 bases. Healthy Caucasians from Russia aged about 6 to 90 served as donors.

This receptor was obtained from a man between 18 and 35 years old in good health. V usage is TRBV27 and J usage is TRBJ2-2; 8 bases are a match to TRBD2. The sample was blood. The CDR3 coding sequence is TGTGCCAGCAAGCTACTAGCGGTAGGAACCGGGGAGCTGTTTTTT. This sequence encodes CASKLLAVGTGELFF.